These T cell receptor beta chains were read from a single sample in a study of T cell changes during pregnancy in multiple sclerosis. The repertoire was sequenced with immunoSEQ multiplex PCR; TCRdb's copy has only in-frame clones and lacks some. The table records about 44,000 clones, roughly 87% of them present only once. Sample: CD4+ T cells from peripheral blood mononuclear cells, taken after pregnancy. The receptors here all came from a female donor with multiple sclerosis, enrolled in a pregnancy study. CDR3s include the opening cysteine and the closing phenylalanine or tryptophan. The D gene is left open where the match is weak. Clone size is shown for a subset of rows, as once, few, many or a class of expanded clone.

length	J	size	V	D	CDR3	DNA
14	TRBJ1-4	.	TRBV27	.	CASSFGGAGEKLFF	TGTGCCAGCAGTTTCGGAGGGGCAGGTGAAAAACTGTTTTTT
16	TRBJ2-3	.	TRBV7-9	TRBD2	CASSPELAGGTDTQYF	TGTGCCAGCAGCCCCGAACTAGCGGGAGGGACAGATACGCAGTATTTT
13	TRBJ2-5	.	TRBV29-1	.	CSVVGVRGETQYF	TGCAGCGTTGTCGGGGTGCGGGGAGAGACCCAGTACTTC
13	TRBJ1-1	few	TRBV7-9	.	CASSLGGGTEAFF	TGTGCCAGCAGCTTAGGGGGAGGGACTGAAGCTTTCTTT
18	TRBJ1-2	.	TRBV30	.	CAWKPRGTGLMISYGYTF	TGTGCCTGGAAGCCTCGGGGGACGGGGCTAATGATTAGCTATGGCTACACCTTC
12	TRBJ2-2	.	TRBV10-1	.	CASSEGGGELFF	TGCGCCAGCAGTGAAGGGGGCGGGGAGCTGTTTTTT
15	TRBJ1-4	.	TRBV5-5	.	CASSLMGGVDEKLFF	TGTGCCAGCAGCCTTATGGGGGGGGTGGATGAAAAACTGTTTTTT
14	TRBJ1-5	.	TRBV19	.	CASSGAGGNQPQHF	TGTGCCAGTAGTGGTGCAGGGGGCAATCAGCCCCAGCATTTT
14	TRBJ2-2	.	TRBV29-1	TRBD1	CSVSGTGIAGELFF	TGCAGCGTTTCCGGGACAGGGATCGCCGGGGAGCTGTTTTTT
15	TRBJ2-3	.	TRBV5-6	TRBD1	CASSQGTGRADTQYF	TGTGCCAGCAGCCAAGGGACAGGGAGGGCAGATACGCAGTATTTT
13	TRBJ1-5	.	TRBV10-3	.	CAITTDPGRPQHF	TGTGCCATCACTACCGACCCAGGGCGGCCCCAGCATTTT
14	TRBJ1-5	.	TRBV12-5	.	CASAEGAGNQPQHF	TGTGCTAGTGCTGAAGGGGCTGGGAATCAGCCCCAGCATTTT
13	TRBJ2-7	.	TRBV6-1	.	CASSEEQTYEQYF	TGTGCCAGCAGTGAAGAACAGACCTACGAGCAGTACTTC
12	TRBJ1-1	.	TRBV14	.	CASSQEARAAFF	TGTGCCAGCAGCCAAGAAGCAAGAGCAGCTTTCTTT
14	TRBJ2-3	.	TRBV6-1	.	CASSEGSSTDTQYF	TGTGCCAGCAGTGAGGGGAGTAGCACAGATACGCAGTATTTT
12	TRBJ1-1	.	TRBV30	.	CAWSEGQMKAFF	TGTGCCTGGAGTGAGGGGCAGATGAAGGCTTTCTTT
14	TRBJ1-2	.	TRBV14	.	CASSQDARVLPYTF	TGTGCCAGCAGCCAAGACGCCAGGGTGTTGCCCTACACCTTC
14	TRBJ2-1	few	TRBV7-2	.	CASSRGTGYNEQFF	TGTGCCAGCAGCCGAGGGACTGGATACAATGAGCAGTTCTTC
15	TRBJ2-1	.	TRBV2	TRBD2	CASSASGSSYNEQFF	TGTGCCAGCAGCGCTAGCGGCAGCTCCTACAATGAGCAGTTCTTC
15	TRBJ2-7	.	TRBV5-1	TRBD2	CASSLGTSGSNEQYF	TGCGCCAGCAGCCTGGGGACTAGCGGGAGTAACGAGCAGTACTTC
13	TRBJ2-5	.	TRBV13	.	CASSLGGEETQYF	TGTGCCAGCAGCTTAGGGGGAGAGGAGACCCAGTACTTC
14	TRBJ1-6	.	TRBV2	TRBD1	CASSAGTGGSPLHF	TGTGCCAGCAGTGCCGGGACAGGGGGTTCACCCCTCCACTTT
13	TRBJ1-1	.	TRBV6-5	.	CASTRLADTEAFF	TGTGCCAGCACCCGACTGGCGGACACTGAAGCTTTCTTT
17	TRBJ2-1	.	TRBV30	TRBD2	CAWSRVAGLSSYNEQFF	TGTGCCTGGAGCCGGGTAGCGGGGTTAAGCTCCTACAATGAGCAGTTCTTC
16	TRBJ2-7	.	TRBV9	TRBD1	CASSVAHGDSNYEQYF	TGTGCCAGCAGCGTAGCTCACGGGGACAGTAACTACGAGCAGTACTTC
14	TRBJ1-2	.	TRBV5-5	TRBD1	CASSTGQGLYGYTF	TGTGCCAGCAGCACCGGACAGGGTCTCTATGGCTACACCTTC
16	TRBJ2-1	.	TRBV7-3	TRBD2	CASSPRTSGSIGEQFF	TGTGCCAGCAGCCCAAGGACTAGCGGGAGTATCGGTGAGCAGTTCTTC
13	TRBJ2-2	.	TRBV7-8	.	CASRTRKAGELFF	TGTGCCAGCAGAACTAGAAAGGCCGGGGAGCTGTTTTTT